This TCR beta chain was documented in a study of blood T cell repertoires in COVID-19. The length of the CDR3 is 12 residues. The germline V gene has CDR1 MNHNY and CDR2 SVGAGI (reference sequence). V lost 4 bases and J lost 4, with 7 bases in between. Authors' methods: Reference gene primer amplification gave nucleated cell count estimates. Libraries were prepared by immunoSEQ multiplex PCR; TCRdb keeps only in-frame clonotypes and omits some of them. V and J calls and clone size come straight from that table; D and trimming were deduced from the DNA. The profile shows some 350,000 clones, 88% of them singletons.

The chain is built from TRBV6-6 and TRBJ2-5; unclear D gene. The sample consisted of peripheral blood. This receptor was identified in a woman between 65 and 79 years old with COVID-19, enrolled during active disease. The CDR3 DNA is TGTGCCAGCAGTTCTACCCTAGAGACCCAGTACTTC. This codes for CASSSTLETQYF.